Presented here are 18 T cell receptor beta chains from one specimen sequenced in a study of shared clonotypes between healthy human individuals. Sequencing was performed with immunoSEQ multiplex PCR; in TCRdb, only in-frame clones are kept and a portion is missing. Found here are approximately 1,500,000 clones, approximately 96% of them singletons; the top ten hold approximately 1%. Sequenced sample: naive CD4+ T cells sorted from blood. Subset: CD45RA+ positively selected. The receptor set was obtained from a man in his thirties or forties in good health.

This sequence joins TRBV29-1 and TRBJ1-2, with TRBD1 as a possible D gene (5 bases). The germline V and J ends were trimmed by 6 bases and 0 bases, with 8 bases remaining between them. CDR3 length: 12 amino acids. Germline CDR1 reads SQVTM; CDR2 reads ANQGSEA. The CDR3 region is CSVGHANYGYTF. The CDR3 DNA sequence: TGCAGCGTGGGGCACGCTAACTATGGCTACACCTTC.

This clone was observed a single time. V and J are TRBV5-6 and TRBJ2-5, with 8 bases fitting TRBD2. CDR1 SGHDT and CDR2 YYEEEE come from the germline V gene. CDR3 size: 15 residues. J was trimmed by 5 bases and V by 1 base; bases with no gene match: 7. The DNA of the CDR3 is TGTGCCAGCAGCTTGAGTCTAGCGGGTGGTGAGACCCAGTACTTC. This translates into CASSLSLAGGETQYF.

V usage is TRBV16 and J usage is TRBJ1-2; perhaps TRBD1 as D (5 bases). Germline V gives CDR1 KGHSY, CDR2 FQNENV. V was cut by 8 bases and J by 3 bases, with 19 bases left in between. CDR3 length equals 15 residues. As DNA, the CDR3 is TGTGCCAGCTCCCCCGGGAGGGGCGCCTACTATGGCTACACCTTC. It encodes CASSPGRGAYYGYTF.

This chain connects TRBV6-6 to TRBJ2-7; the D gene is possibly TRBD1 (5 bases). This CDR3 spans 14 amino acids. Germline lookup yields CDR1 MNHNY and CDR2 SVGAGI (reference sequence). The V and J ends lost 5 bases and 3 bases respectively, with 14 bases between them. The CDR3 is CASSLDSRSYEQYF. The CDR3 DNA sequence: TGTGCCAGCAGTCTTGACAGTAGGAGCTACGAGCAGTACTTC.

With respect to this clone: In the same sample, other DNA sequences code for this CDR3. This chain joins TRBV6-1 and TRBJ1-1; D ambiguous. From germline, CDR1 is MNHNS and CDR2 SASEGT. This CDR3 is 11 amino acids long. Trimming took off 6 bases at V and 7 bases at J, with 9 bases between the two ends. The CDR3 region has the DNA TGTGCCAGCAGCCCTCTCCTTGAAGCTTTCTTT. Protein product: CASSPLLEAFF.

The chain combines TRBV10-3 with TRBJ2-3; no reliable D call. Trimming removed 8 bases from V and 1 base from J, with 13 bases in between. There are 14 residues in the CDR3. Germline V CDR1 and CDR2: ENHRY, SYGVKD. The CDR3 is CAIGSSIGTDTQYF. The CDR3, as DNA: TGTGCCATCGGGTCGAGCATCGGCACAGATACGCAGTATTTT.

The chain couples TRBV27 to TRBJ2-1; no reliable D call. Germline CDR1 reads MNHEY; CDR2 reads SMNVEV (reference sequence). Trimming took 6 bases from V and 4 from J, leaving 13 bases between them. The CDR3 is made up of 14 amino acids. DNA for the CDR3: TGTGCCAGCAGCCAGCTCGCCCTATACAATGAGCAGTTCTTC. This translates into CASSQLALYNEQFF.

This chain joins TRBV5-1 and TRBJ2-6; D is possibly TRBD2 (5 bases). Germline values: CDR1 SGHRS, CDR2 YFSETQ. The CDR3 consists of 15 residues. The germline V and J ends were trimmed by 2 bases and 0 bases, with 6 bases remaining between them. CDR3 coding DNA: TGCGCCAGCAGCTTCCGGGGCTCTGGGGCCAACGTCCTGACTTTC. Translated, it gives CASSFRGSGANVLTF.

V gene TRBV28 combines with J gene TRBJ2-7; 8 bases align to TRBD1. The CDR3 runs to 15 residues. The V segment lost 4 bases and the J segment 3 bases; nucleotides outside the gene matches: 8. Germline assignment: CDR1 MDHEN and CDR2 SYDVKM. CDR3 coding DNA: TGTGCCAGCAGTTACCACGGGACAGGAGTCTACGAGCAGTACTTC. Translating it yields CASSYHGTGVYEQYF.

The CDR3 region has the DNA TGCGCCAGCAGCTTGGTTACAGGGGGCTTGTCCTACGAGCAGTACTTC. This sequence encodes CASSLVTGGLSYEQYF. The V and J genes are TRBV5-1 and TRBJ2-7, with 9 bases matching TRBD1. This CDR3 has 16 residues. The germline V gene has CDR1 SGHRS and CDR2 YFSETQ. Unmatched junction bases numbered 5, after V lost 0 bases and J lost 1 base.

This clone showed up just once. The chain joins TRBV2 to TRBJ2-1; TRBD2 might be the D (6 bases). Germline CDR1 is SNHLY and CDR2 is FYNNEI. The CDR3 extends over 16 amino acids. Deletions cut 7 bases from V and 7 bases from J, with 23 bases between. The CDR3 is CASKKELGLQVNEQFF. Written as DNA, the CDR3 is TGTGCCAGCAAAAAGGAACTGGGACTCCAGGTGAATGAGCAGTTCTTC.

The CDR3 nucleotides read TGTGCCACCAGCACCACTAGCGGGAGGGCCCTAGAGACCCAGTACTTC. Residues: CATSTTSGRALETQYF. This chain connects TRBV15 to TRBJ2-5, with 13 bases lining up with TRBD2. The trim removed 4 bases at V and 4 bases at J, leaving 6 bases unmatched. Per germline, CDR1 LNHNV and CDR2 YYDKDF (reference sequence). This CDR3 has 16 residues.

The rearrangement uses TRBV7-9 and TRBJ2-7; D is undetermined. Trimming pared 4 bases from V and 0 bases from J, leaving 10 bases between. The length of the CDR3 is 14 residues. Germline V gene data show CDR1 as SEHNR and CDR2 as FQNEAQ (reference sequence). As DNA, the CDR3 is TGTGCCAGCAGCTCCTGGGTAAGCTCCTACGAGCAGTACTTC. Residues: CASSSWVSSYEQYF.

V gene TRBV5-4 combines with J gene TRBJ2-7, with 8 bases that match TRBD2. With 3 bases clipped from V and 2 bases from J, the junction kept 7 bases outside the gene matches. Germline lookup yields CDR1 SGHNT and CDR2 YYREEE (reference sequence). CDR3 length: 15 amino acids. CDR3 protein: CASSSRLAKTYEQYF. CDR3 DNA sequence: TGTGCCAGCAGCTCCAGACTAGCGAAAACCTACGAGCAGTACTTC.

V and J are TRBV29-1 and TRBJ2-5, with D hard to call. V was trimmed by 7 bases and J by 2 bases, leaving 11 bases between them. Germline CDR1 reads SQVTM; CDR2 reads ANQGSEA. This CDR3 comprises 12 residues. CDR3 protein: CSGSHLQETQYF. In nucleotides, the CDR3 is TGCAGCGGGAGTCACCTACAAGAGACCCAGTACTTC.

V and J are TRBV5-5 and TRBJ2-2, with D possibly being TRBD1 (7 bases). The ends were cut back, 2 bases at V and 6 bases at J, with 14 bases in the middle. This CDR3 spans 15 amino acids. CDR1 SGHKS and CDR2 YYEKEE come from the germline V gene (reference sequence). The CDR3 DNA is TGTGCCAGCAGCTTCTCAGGGGGGTCCCCCGGGGAGCTGTTTTTT. Translated: CASSFSGGSPGELFF.

The chain combines TRBV7-3 with TRBJ2-3, with D possibly matching TRBD2 (6 bases). The length of the CDR3 is 15 residues. The germline V gene has CDR1 SGHTA and CDR2 FQGTGA. Deletions cut 1 base from V and 5 bases from J, with 13 bases between. The CDR3 region has the DNA TGTGCCAGCAGCTTAAGCGGGACTTGGATAGATACGCAGTATTTT. As protein: CASSLSGTWIDTQYF.

The chain carries TRBV9 and TRBJ2-2, with D maybe TRBD2 (6 bases). There are 15 residues in the CDR3. Trimming stripped 0 bases from V and 5 bases from J, with 11 bases between. The germline gives CDR1 SGDLS, CDR2 YYNGEE. In DNA form, the CDR3 reads TGTGCCAGCAGCGTAGGACCGGGAGTGACCGGGGAGCTGTTTTTT. This translates into CASSVGPGVTGELFF.